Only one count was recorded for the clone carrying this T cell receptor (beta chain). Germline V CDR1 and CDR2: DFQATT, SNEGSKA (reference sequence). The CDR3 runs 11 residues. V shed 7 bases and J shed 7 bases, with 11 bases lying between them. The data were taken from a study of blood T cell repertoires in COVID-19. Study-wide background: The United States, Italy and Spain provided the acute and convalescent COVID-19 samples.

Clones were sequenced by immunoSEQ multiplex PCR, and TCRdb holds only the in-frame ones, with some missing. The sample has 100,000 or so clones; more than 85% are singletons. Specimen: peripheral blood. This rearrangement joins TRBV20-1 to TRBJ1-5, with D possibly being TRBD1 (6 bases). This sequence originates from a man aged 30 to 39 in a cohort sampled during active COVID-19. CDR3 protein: CSDQGTQPQHF. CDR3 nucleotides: TGCAGTGACCAGGGGACCCAGCCCCAGCATTTT.